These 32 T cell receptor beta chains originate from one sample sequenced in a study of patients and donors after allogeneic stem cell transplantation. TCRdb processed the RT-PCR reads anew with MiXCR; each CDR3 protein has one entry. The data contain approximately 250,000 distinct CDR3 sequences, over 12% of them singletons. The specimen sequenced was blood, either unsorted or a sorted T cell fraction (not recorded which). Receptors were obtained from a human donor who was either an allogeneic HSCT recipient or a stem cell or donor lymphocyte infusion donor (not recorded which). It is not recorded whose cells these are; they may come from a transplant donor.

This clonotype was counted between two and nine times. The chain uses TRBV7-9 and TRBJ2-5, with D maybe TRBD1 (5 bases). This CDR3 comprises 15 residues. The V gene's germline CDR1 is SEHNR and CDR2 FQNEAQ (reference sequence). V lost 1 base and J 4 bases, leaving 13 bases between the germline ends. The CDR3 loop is CASSLGIQGSETQYF. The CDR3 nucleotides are TGTGCCAGCAGCTTAGGCATCCAGGGCTCAGAGACCCAGTACTTC.

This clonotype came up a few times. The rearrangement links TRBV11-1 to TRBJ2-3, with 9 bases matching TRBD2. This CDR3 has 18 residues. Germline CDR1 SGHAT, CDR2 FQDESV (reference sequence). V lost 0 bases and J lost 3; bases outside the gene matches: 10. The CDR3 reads CASSLAASGKVGTDTQYF. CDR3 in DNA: TGTGCCAGCAGCTTAGCGGCTAGCGGGAAAGTCGGAACAGATACGCAGTATTTT.

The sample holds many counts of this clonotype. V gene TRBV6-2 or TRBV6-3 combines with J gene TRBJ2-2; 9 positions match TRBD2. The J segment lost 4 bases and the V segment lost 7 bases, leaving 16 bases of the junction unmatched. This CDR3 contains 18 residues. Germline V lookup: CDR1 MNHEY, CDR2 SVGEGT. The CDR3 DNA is TGTGCCAGCAACCCGTTGGTAGCGGGGGTTCAGAGCACCGGGGAGCTGTTTTTT. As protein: CASNPLVAGVQSTGELFF.

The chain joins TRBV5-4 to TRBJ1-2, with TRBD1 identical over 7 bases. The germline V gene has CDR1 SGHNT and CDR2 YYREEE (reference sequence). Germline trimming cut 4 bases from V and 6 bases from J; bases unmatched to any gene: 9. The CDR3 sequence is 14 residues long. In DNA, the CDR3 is TGTGCCAGCAGCAGGCAGGGGGAATGGGATGGCTACACCTTC. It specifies CASSRQGEWDGYTF.

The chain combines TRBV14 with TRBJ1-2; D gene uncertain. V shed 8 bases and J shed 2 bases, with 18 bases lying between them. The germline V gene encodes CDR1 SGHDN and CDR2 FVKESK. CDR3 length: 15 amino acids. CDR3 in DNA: TGTGCCAGCTCTCCCACCGGAGGTGAGAACTATGGCTACACCTTC. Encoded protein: CASSPTGGENYGYTF. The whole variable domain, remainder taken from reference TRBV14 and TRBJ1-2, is EAGVTQFPSHSVIEKGQTVTLRCDPISGHDNLYWYRRVMGKEIKFLLHFVKESKQDESGMPNNRFLAERTGGTYSTLKVQPAELEDSGVYFCASSPTGGENYGYTFGSGTRLTVV.

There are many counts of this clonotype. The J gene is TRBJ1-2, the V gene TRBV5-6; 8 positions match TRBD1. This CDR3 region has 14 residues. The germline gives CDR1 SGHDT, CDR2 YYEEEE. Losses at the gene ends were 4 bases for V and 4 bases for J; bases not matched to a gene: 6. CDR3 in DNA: TGTGCCAGCAGCCCCGGGACAGGAATCTATGGCTACACCTTC. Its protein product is CASSPGTGIYGYTF.

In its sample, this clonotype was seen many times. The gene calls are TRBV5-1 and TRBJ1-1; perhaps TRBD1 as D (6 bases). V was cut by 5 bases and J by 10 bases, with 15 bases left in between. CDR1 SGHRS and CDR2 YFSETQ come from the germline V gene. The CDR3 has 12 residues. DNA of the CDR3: TGCGCCAGCAGATTGACGCAGGGGACAGCTTTCTTT. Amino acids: CASRLTQGTAFF.

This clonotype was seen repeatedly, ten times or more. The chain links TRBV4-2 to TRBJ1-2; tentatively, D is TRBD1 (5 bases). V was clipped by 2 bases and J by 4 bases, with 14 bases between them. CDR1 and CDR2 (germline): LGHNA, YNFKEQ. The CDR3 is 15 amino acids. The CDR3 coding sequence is TGTGCCAGCAGCCAAAGCGGACAAATAAGCTATGGCTACACCTTC. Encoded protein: CASSQSGQISYGYTF.

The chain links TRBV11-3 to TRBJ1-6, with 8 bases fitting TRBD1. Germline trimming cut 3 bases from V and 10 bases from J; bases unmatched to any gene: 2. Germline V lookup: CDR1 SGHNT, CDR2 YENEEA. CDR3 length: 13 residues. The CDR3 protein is CASSLGQASPLHF. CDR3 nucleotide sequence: TGTGCCAGCAGCTTGGGACAGGCGTCACCCCTCCACTTT. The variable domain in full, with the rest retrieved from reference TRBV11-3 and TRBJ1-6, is EAGVVQSPRYKIIEKKQPVAFWCNPISGHNTLYWYLQNLGQGPELLIRYENEEAVDDSQLPKDRFSAERLKGVDSTLKIQPAELGDSAVYLCASSLGQASPLHFGNGTRLTVT.

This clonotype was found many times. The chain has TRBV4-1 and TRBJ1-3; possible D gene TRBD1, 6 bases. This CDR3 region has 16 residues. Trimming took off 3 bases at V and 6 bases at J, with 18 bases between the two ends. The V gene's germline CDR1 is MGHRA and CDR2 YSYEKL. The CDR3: CASSQSDRPMENTIYF. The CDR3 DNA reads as TGCGCCAGCAGCCAGTCTGACAGGCCCATGGAAAACACCATATATTTT.

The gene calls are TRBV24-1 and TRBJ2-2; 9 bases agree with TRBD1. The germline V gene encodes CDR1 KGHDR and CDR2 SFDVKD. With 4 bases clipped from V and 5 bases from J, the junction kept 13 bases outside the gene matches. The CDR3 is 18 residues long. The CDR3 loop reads CATSENPGTGRGTGELFF. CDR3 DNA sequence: TGTGCCACCAGTGAGAATCCCGGGACAGGGAGGGGGACCGGGGAGCTGTTTTTT.

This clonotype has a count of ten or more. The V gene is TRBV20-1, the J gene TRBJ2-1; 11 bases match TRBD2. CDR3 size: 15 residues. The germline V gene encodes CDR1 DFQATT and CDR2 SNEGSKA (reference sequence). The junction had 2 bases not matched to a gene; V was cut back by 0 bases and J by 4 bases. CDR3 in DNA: TGCAGTGCTAGAGAACTAGCGGGGGCGTACAATGAGCAGTTCTTC. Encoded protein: CSARELAGAYNEQFF.

Here the CDR3 DNA reads TGTGCCATCAGGCCGGGACTAGCATCCGATACGCAGTATTTT. Translating gives CAIRPGLASDTQYF. The chain joins TRBV10-3 to TRBJ2-3; 9 bases are a match to TRBD2. This CDR3 is built from 14 residues. V lost 6 bases and J lost 6; bases outside the gene matches: 7. Germline lookup yields CDR1 ENHRY and CDR2 SYGVKD.

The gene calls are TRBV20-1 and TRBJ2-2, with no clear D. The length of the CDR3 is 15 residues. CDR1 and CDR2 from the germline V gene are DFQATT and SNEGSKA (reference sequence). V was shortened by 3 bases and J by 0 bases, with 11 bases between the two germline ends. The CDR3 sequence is CSARGVLSNTGELFF. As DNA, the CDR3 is TGCAGTGCTAGGGGTGTCTTATCGAACACCGGGGAGCTGTTTTTT.

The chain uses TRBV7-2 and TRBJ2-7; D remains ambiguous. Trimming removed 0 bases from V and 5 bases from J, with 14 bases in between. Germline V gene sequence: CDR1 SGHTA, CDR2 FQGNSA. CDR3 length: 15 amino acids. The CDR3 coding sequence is TGTGCCAGCAGCTTAGCAACTGCCCCATCCCACGAGCAGTACTTC. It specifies CASSLATAPSHEQYF.

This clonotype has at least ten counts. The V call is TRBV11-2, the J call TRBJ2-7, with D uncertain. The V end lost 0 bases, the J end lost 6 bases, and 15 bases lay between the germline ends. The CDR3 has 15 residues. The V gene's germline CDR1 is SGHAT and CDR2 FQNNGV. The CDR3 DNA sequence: TGTGCCAGCAGCTTAGATCGGAGCAGACCTATCGAGCAGTACTTC. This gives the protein CASSLDRSRPIEQYF.

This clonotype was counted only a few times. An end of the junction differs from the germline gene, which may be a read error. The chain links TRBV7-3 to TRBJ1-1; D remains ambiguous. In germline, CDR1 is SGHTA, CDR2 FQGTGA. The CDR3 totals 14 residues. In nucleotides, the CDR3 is TGTGCCAGCAGCTTAGACGGAAGGAACACTGAAGTTTTCTTT. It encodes CASSLDGRNTEVFF.

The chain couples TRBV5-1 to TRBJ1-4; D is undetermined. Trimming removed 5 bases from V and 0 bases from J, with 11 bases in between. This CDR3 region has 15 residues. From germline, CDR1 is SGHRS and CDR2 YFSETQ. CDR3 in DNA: TGCGCCAGCAGTCATCAGCGTGCAACTAATGAAAAACTGTTTTTT. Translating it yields CASSHQRATNEKLFF. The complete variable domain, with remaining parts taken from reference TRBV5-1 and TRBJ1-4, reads KAGVTQTPRYLIKTRGQQVTLSCSPISGHRSVSWYQQTPGQGLQFLFEYFSETQRNKGNFPGRFSGRQFSNSRSEMNVSTLELGDSALYLCASSHQRATNEKLFFGSGTQLSVL.

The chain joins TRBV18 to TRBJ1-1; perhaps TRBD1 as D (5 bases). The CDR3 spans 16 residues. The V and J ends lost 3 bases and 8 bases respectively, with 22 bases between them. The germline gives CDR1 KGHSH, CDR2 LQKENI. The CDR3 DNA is TGTGCCAGCTCACCCTACCGTGGGGGACTCTCTCAAGAAGCTTTCTTT. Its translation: CASSPYRGGLSQEAFF.

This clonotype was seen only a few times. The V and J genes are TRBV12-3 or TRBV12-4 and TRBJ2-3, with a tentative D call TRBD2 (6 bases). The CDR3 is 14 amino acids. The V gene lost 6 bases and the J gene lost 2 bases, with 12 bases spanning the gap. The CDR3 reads CASSRGLNTDTQYF. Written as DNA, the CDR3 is TGTGCCAGCAGCCGGGGACTTAACACAGATACGCAGTATTTT.

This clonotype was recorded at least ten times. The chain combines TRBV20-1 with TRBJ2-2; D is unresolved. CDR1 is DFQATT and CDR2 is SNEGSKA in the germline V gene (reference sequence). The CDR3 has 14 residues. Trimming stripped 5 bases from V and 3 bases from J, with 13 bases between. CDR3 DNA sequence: TGCAGTGCTCACTGGAGCGCTGACACCGGGGAGCTGTTTTTT. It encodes CSAHWSADTGELFF.

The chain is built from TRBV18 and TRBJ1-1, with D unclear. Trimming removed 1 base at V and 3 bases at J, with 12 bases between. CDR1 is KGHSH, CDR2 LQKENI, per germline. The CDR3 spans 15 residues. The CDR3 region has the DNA TGTGCCAGCTCACCACACGGCAGCGGTTACACTGAAGCTTTCTTT. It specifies CASSPHGSGYTEAFF.

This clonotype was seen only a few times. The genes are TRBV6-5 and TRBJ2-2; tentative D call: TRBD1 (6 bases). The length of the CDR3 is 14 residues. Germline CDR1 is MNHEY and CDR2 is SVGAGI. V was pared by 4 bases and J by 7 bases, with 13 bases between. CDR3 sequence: CASSSHRAVGELFF. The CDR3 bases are TGTGCCAGCAGTTCGCACAGGGCGGTCGGGGAGCTGTTTTTT.

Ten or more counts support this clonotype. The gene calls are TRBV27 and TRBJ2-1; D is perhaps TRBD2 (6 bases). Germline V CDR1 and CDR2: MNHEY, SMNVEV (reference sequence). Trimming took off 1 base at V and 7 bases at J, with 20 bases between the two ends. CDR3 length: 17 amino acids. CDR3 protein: CASSLYFRLGGWNEQFF. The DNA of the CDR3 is TGTGCCAGCAGTTTATATTTCCGACTAGGCGGTTGGAATGAGCAGTTCTTC.

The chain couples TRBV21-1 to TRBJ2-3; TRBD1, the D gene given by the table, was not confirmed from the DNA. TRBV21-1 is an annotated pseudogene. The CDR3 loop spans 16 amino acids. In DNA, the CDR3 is TGTGCCAGCAGCAAAATAGTTCAGGGGCGCCCAGATACGCAGTATTTT. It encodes CASSKIVQGRPDTQYF.

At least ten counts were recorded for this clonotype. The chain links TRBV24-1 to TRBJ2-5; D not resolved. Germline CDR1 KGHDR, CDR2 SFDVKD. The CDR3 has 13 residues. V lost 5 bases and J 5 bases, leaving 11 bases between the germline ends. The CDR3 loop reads CATSGSGWETQYF. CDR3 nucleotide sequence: TGTGCCACCAGTGGGAGTGGGTGGGAGACCCAGTACTTC.

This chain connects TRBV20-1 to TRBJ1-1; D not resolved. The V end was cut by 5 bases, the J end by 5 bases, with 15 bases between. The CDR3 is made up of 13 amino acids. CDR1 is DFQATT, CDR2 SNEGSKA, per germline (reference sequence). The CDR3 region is CSAGRSGGTEAFF. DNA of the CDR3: TGCAGTGCTGGGAGATCGGGAGGGACTGAAGCTTTCTTT.

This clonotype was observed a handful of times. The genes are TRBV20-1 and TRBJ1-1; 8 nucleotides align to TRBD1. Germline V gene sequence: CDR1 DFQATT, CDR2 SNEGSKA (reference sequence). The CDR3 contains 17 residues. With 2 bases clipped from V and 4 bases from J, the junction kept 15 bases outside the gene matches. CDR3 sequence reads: CSARLSRGLMKGTEAFF. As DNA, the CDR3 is TGCAGTGCTAGATTGTCCAGGGGGCTAATGAAGGGCACTGAAGCTTTCTTT.

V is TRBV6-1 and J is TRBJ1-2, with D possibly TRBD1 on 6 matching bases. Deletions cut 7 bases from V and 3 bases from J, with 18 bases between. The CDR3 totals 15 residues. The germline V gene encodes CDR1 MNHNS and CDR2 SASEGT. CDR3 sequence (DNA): TGTGCCAGCATCCCGGGGGCTCTCCTTTACTATGGCTACACCTTC. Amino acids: CASIPGALLYYGYTF.

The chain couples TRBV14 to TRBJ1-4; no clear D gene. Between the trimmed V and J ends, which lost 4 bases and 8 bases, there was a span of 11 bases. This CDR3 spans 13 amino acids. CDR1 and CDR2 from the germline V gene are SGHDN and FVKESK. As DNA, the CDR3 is TGTGCCAGCAGCCTAAGGGCGGGGGAAAAACTGTTTTTT. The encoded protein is CASSLRAGEKLFF.

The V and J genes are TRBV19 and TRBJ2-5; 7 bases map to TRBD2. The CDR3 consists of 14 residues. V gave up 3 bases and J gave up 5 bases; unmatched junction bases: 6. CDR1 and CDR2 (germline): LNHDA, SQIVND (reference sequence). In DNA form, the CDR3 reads TGTGCCAGTAGTATTGGACTAGGACCTGAGACCCAGTACTTC. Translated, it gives CASSIGLGPETQYF. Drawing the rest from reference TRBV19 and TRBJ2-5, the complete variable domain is DGGITQSPKYLFRKEGQNVTLSCEQNLNHDAMYWYRQDPGQGLRLIYYSQIVNDFQKGDIAEGYSVSREKKESFPLTVTSAQKNPTAFYLCASSIGLGPETQYFGPGTRLLVL.

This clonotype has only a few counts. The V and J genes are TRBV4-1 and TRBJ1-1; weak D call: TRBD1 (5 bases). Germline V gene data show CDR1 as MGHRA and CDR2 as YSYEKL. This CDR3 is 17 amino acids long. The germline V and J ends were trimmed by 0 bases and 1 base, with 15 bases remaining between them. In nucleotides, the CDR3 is TGCGCCAGCAGCCAAGACCCAAACACGGGGGGGAACACTGAAGCTTTCTTT. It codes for CASSQDPNTGGNTEAFF.